This passage covers 15 T cell receptor beta chains from one sample sequenced in a study of OX40 agonist ivuxolimab in advanced cancers. Library prep was done by the immunoSEQ multiplex PCR assay. The clones in this table, taken by TCRdb from immuneACCESS, are in-frame only. Not every clone is retained; where verified, under half of the shortfall comes from an unresolved V gene, and the cause of the rest is unknown. This sample holds approximately 9,300 clones; less than 65% were observed only once. Roughly 46% of the sample is in the top ten clones. The starting material was CD4+ or CD8+ T cells sorted from blood, obtained in a trial of the OX40 agonist ivuxolimab. These receptor sequences come from an adult with an advanced solid tumor such as melanoma, head and neck, liver or kidney cancer.

The rearrangement uses TRBV6-6 and TRBJ2-7, with a possible D match to TRBD2 (5 bases). CDR1 is MNHNY, CDR2 SVGAGI, per germline (reference sequence). The CDR3 spans 15 residues. The V end lost 2 bases, the J end lost 6 bases, and 17 bases lay between the germline ends. CDR3 in DNA: TGTGCCAGCAGTTACGTGGTGGGAGCAAGCGGCGAGCAGTACTTC. Protein product: CASSYVVGASGEQYF.

This clone was seen a few times. This chain's CDR3 is CASASGEAFF. CDR3 DNA: TGTGCCAGCGCGTCGGGTGAAGCTTTCTTT. The chain has TRBV6-4 and TRBJ1-1; no definite D call. The germline V and J ends were trimmed by 8 bases and 7 bases, with 8 bases remaining between them. This CDR3 has 10 amino acids. From germline, CDR1 is MRHNA and CDR2 SNTAGT.

In its sample, this clone was seen a few times. The rearrangement uses TRBV29-1 and TRBJ1-4, with 9 positions matching TRBD1. The CDR3 has 14 residues. Germline V lookup: CDR1 SQVTM, CDR2 ANQGSEA. Trimming cost V 4 bases and J 8 bases; bases outside gene matches: 8. CDR3 region: CSVAEGQGSEKLFF. CDR3 in DNA: TGCAGCGTTGCCGAGGGACAGGGAAGCGAAAAACTGTTTTTT. The whole variable domain, filled in from reference TRBV29-1 and TRBJ1-4, reads SAVISQKPSRDICQRGTSLTIQCQVDSQVTMMFWYRQQPGQSLTLIATANQGSEATYESGFVIDKFPISRPNLTFSTLTVSNMSPEDSSIYLCSVAEGQGSEKLFFGSGTQLSVL.

This clone was seen more than once but under ten times. This sequence joins TRBV27 and TRBJ2-7; 9 bases fit TRBD1. Germline V lookup: CDR1 MNHEY, CDR2 SMNVEV (reference sequence). The junction had 1 base not matched to a gene; V was cut back by 3 bases and J by 4 bases. The CDR3 sequence is 13 residues long. CDR3 loop: CASSLDRGYEQYF. The CDR3 coding sequence is TGTGCCAGCAGTTTGGACAGGGGTTACGAGCAGTACTTC.

This clone was found once. The V gene is TRBV28, the J gene TRBJ2-7; TRBD1 matches at 7 bases. The junction had 6 bases not matched to a gene; V was cut back by 5 bases and J by 2 bases. This CDR3 spans 14 amino acids. The V gene's germline CDR1 is MDHEN and CDR2 SYDVKM. CDR3 amino acids: CASSGTDNPYEQYF. In DNA, the CDR3 is TGTGCCAGCAGTGGGACAGACAACCCCTACGAGCAGTACTTC.

The chain has TRBV10-1 and TRBJ2-1, with D possibly matching TRBD2 (5 bases). Germline V gives CDR1 WNHNN, CDR2 SYGVQD (reference sequence). V was clipped by 0 bases and J by 7 bases, with 10 bases between them. There are 14 residues in the CDR3. This chain's CDR3 is CASSESGTRNEQFF. CDR3 sequence (DNA): TGCGCCAGCAGTGAGTCCGGAACTAGGAATGAGCAGTTCTTC.

The chain couples TRBV6-9 to TRBJ1-2, with TRBD1 as a possible D gene (5 bases). This CDR3 spans 13 amino acids. Per germline, CDR1 MNHGY and CDR2 SVAAGI. V lost 4 bases and J 4 bases, leaving 10 bases between the germline ends. DNA of the CDR3: TGTGCCAGCAGTTTGTCCAGGGCCTATGGCTACACCTTC. This gives the protein CASSLSRAYGYTF.

Notes on this clone: This could be a read error, since a much larger clone is one nucleotide away. V and J are TRBV5-1 and TRBJ2-7; D possibly uses TRBD1 or TRBD2 (5 bases each). Germline V gene sequence: CDR1 SGHRS, CDR2 YFSETQ. The CDR3 is made up of 15 amino acids. The CDR3 DNA sequence: TGCGCCAGCAGCTTGGAAGGGACGGTCTCCTACGAGCAGTGCTTC. Protein product: CASSLEGTVSYEQCF.

Here the CDR3 DNA reads TGCAGCGTTGAACTCAGGGGGCGTACGCAGTATTTT. This gives the protein CSVELRGRTQYF. J is TRBJ2-3 and V is TRBV29-1; TRBD1 matches at 8 bases. J was trimmed by 8 bases and V by 2 bases; bases with no gene match: 3. The CDR3 runs to 12 residues. Germline CDR1 reads SQVTM; CDR2 reads ANQGSEA.

The chain recombines TRBV6-6 with TRBJ1-1; D might be TRBD1 (5 bases). The CDR3 covers 14 residues. CDR1 and CDR2 from the germline V gene are MNHNY and SVGAGI (reference sequence). V lost 5 bases and J lost 1, with 11 bases in between. The DNA for the CDR3 is TGTGCCAGCAGTCTTCAGGGTCGGAACACTGAAGCTTTCTTT. As protein: CASSLQGRNTEAFF.

This chain uses TRBV27 with TRBJ2-3; D unclear. Trimming left V 2 bases short and J 2 bases short, with 8 bases between. Germline CDR1 MNHEY, CDR2 SMNVEV (reference sequence). The CDR3 is 14 amino acids. DNA of the CDR3: TGTGCCAGCAGTTTACTGGGCTACACAGATACGCAGTATTTT. Translation gives CASSLLGYTDTQYF.

The CDR3 DNA reads TGCGCCAGCAGCTTCGGAACTACCACAGATACGCAGTATTTT. It translates to CASSFGTTTDTQYF. The chain links TRBV5-1 to TRBJ2-3; D gene uncertain. The length of the CDR3 is 14 residues. Germline lookup yields CDR1 SGHRS and CDR2 YFSETQ. The V and J ends lost 2 bases and 2 bases respectively, with 9 bases between them.

The sample holds a few counts of this clone. V and J are TRBV7-9 and TRBJ1-5, with 9 bases lining up with TRBD1. The V gene end was trimmed by 5 bases and the J gene end by 6 bases; junction bases not matched to a gene: 14. The germline V gene has CDR1 SEHNR and CDR2 FQNEAQ (reference sequence). This CDR3 is 17 amino acids long. The CDR3 sequence is CASSTIRGTGRGQPQHF. In DNA, the CDR3 is TGTGCCAGCAGCACTATTCGCGGGACAGGGAGGGGTCAGCCCCAGCATTTT.

The V and J genes are TRBV6-6 and TRBJ2-2; 10 bases agree with TRBD2. V lost 5 bases to trimming and J lost 1 base; unmatched junction nucleotides: 1. Germline-derived CDR1 and CDR2 are MNHNY and SVGAGI (reference sequence). The CDR3 consists of 15 residues. CDR3 coding DNA: TGTGCCAGCAGTCTAGCGGGGGTGAACACCGGGGAGCTGTTTTTT. It is translated as CASSLAGVNTGELFF.

This sequence joins TRBV5-1 and TRBJ1-1, with TRBD1 matching over 7 bases. The CDR3 has 15 amino acids. The V segment lost 3 bases and the J segment 5 bases; nucleotides outside the gene matches: 10. The germline V gene has CDR1 SGHRS and CDR2 YFSETQ. CDR3 sequence reads: CASSWATGIGTEAFF. CDR3 in DNA: TGCGCCAGCAGCTGGGCGACAGGGATTGGGACTGAAGCTTTCTTT.